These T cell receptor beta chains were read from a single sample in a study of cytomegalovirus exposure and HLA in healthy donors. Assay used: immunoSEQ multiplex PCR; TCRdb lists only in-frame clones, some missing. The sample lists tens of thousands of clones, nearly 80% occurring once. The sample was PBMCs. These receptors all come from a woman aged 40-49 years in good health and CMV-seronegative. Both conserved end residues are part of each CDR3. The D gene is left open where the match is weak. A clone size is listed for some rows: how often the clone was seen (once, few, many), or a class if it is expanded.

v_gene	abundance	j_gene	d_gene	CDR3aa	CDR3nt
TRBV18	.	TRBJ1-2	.	CASSPLFPDSHGYTF	TGTGCCAGCTCTCCCCTCTTCCCGGACAGCCATGGCTACACCTTC
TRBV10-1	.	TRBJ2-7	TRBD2	CASSELGLVSEQYF	TGCGCCAGCAGTGAGTTGGGACTAGTCTCCGAGCAGTACTTC
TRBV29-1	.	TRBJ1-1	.	CSDLEGTEAFF	TGCAGCGACCTCGAGGGCACTGAAGCTTTCTTT
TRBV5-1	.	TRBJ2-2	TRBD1	CASQGAGDTGELFF	TGCGCCAGCCAGGGGGCTGGTGACACCGGGGAGCTGTTTTTT
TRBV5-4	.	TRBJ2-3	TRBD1	CASSFGQGRTDTQYF	TGTGCCAGCAGCTTCGGACAGGGCCGCACAGATACGCAGTATTTT
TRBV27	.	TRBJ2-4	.	CASSLLSPRVGGNIQYF	TGTGCCAGCAGTTTATTGAGCCCCAGGGTGGGGGGAAACATTCAGTACTTC
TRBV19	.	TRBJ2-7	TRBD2	CASSTWTSGTTYEQYF	TGTGCCAGTAGTACCTGGACTAGCGGGACGACCTACGAGCAGTACTTC
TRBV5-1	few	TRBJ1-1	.	CASSLGGLASTEAFF	TGCGCCAGCAGCTTAGGAGGGTTGGCGAGCACTGAAGCTTTCTTT
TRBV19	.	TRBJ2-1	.	CASSGSREVNYNEQFF	TGTGCCAGTAGTGGGTCGAGGGAAGTTAACTACAATGAGCAGTTCTTC
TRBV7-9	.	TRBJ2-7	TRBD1	CASSSTGTGHFSSYEQYF	TGTGCCAGCAGCTCCACAGGGACAGGGCATTTTAGCTCCTACGAGCAGTACTTC